The sequence of this T cell receptor (beta chain) was determined in a study of CD4 T cells in relation to SARS-CoV-2 and coronaviruses. Whole-study context: The negative reference was HIV-1 Nef peptide pool or peptide-free culture. Findings of the study overall: Monoreactive clones expanded significantly more to SARS-CoV-2 than crossreactive clones did. Roughly three fifths of donors had memory CD4+ clonotypes crossrecognizing SARS-CoV-2 and common cold coronavirus spike.

CD4+ T cells from unexposed donors were obtained before the COVID-19 pandemic (2011-2018). After roughly ten days of culture, CD4+ T cells were isolated. Assay: immunoSEQ multiplex PCR; the TCRdb copy retains only in-frame clones and omits some. Seen here are 15,000 to 20,000 clones, 60% to 80% observed once, and the top ten hold less than 20%. This clone was detected only once. Its antigen remains unidentified. V was clipped by 2 bases and J by 0 bases, with 17 bases between them. The CDR3 has 16 residues. CDR1 GTSNPN and CDR2 SVGIG come from the germline V gene (reference sequence). This TCR came from a human donor in good health. The chain links TRBV30 to TRBJ2-7; no definite D call. Source material: CD4+ T cells from PBMCs, cultured in vitro. In nucleotides, the CDR3 is TGTGCCTGGAGTTTAAGTCCGGGTCACGACTCCTACGAGCAGTACTTC. This sequence encodes CAWSLSPGHDSYEQYF.